What follows is one T cell receptor (beta chain) and its context. The assay used deep level. Loaded into unsorted PBMC replicate PCRs was approximately 270 ng DNA, about 30,000 T cell genomes. In the original processing: From ImmunoSEQ came sequences covering only the junction and carrying no quality scores, so filtering differed. Libraries were prepared by immunoSEQ multiplex PCR; TCRdb keeps only in-frame clonotypes and omits some of them. That table supplies the V and J calls and clone size; D and trimming were determined from the DNA. The sample has about 460,000 clones, roughly three quarters seen once. The length of the CDR3 is 15 residues. V dropped 1 base and J dropped 5 bases, with 13 bases sitting between them. Germline V gene data show CDR1 as SGHTA and CDR2 as FQGTGA. This entry comes from a study of shared clonotypes between healthy human individuals. Recent vaccinations or acute infections were absent in the healthy HIV-negative adult donors.

This chain joins TRBV7-3 and TRBJ2-3; no clear D. Sequencing used PBMCs. This TCR was recovered from a woman aged 40 to 49 in good health. Some clones in this sample may be carry-over from other donors' samples. The CDR3 spells CASSLNGGSRDTQYF. As DNA, the CDR3 is TGTGCCAGCAGCTTAAATGGCGGATCTCGAGATACGCAGTATTTT.